The 3 T cell receptor beta chains given below trace back to one sample, sequenced in a study of long-term antiretroviral therapy in people with HIV. The run of the v3.0 immunoSEQ assay was at survey level. Clones were read by immunoSEQ multiplex PCR, and TCRdb kept only the in-frame ones, dropping some. In the table there are 26,000 or so clones, roughly 90% of which are singletons. The specimen comprised unsorted PBMCs, sampled 0.5 years after starting antiretroviral therapy. The receptors derive from a woman aged 18-29 years with HIV.

This sequence joins TRBV27 and TRBJ1-1, with 7 bases matching TRBD1. The V gene's germline CDR1 is MNHEY and CDR2 SMNVEV (reference sequence). The CDR3 loop spans 16 amino acids. V was clipped by 2 bases and J by 4 bases; unmatched bases: 10. The CDR3 loop is CASSLRSTGVVTEAFF. The CDR3 DNA reads as TGTGCCAGCAGTTTACGTTCAACAGGGGTGGTCACTGAAGCTTTCTTT.

The chain is built from TRBV19 and TRBJ2-7, with 8 bases aligning to TRBD1. Germline lookup yields CDR1 LNHDA and CDR2 SQIVND (reference sequence). V dropped 5 bases and J dropped 0; count of bases not matched to a gene: 6. This CDR3 region has 15 residues. The DNA for the CDR3 is TGTGCCAGTAGTCCTGGACAGGGTAGCTCCTACGAGCAGTACTTC. Translated: CASSPGQGSSYEQYF.

The rearrangement joins TRBV29-1 to TRBJ2-7, with 10 bases matching TRBD1. V dropped 3 bases and J dropped 5; count of bases not matched to a gene: 1. The CDR3 has 12 amino acids. Germline V lookup: CDR1 SQVTM, CDR2 ANQGSEA. CDR3 protein: CSVDGQGDEQYF. Here the CDR3 DNA reads TGCAGCGTTGACGGACAGGGGGACGAGCAGTACTTC.